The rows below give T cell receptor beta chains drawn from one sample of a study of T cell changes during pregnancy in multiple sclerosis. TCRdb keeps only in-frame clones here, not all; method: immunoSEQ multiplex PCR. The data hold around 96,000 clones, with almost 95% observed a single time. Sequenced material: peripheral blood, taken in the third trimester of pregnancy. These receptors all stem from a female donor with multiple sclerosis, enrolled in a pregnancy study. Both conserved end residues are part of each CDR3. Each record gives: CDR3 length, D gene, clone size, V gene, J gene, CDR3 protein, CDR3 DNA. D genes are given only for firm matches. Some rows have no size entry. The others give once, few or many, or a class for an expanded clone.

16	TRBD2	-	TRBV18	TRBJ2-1	CASSPTSGSSHNEQFF	TGTGCCAGCTCACCAACTAGCGGGAGTTCCCACAATGAGCAGTTCTTC
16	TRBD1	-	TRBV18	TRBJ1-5	CASSPAGTGAPQPQHF	TGTGCCAGCTCACCCGCCGGGACAGGGGCTCCTCAGCCCCAGCATTTT
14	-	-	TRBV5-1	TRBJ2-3	CASSWQGSTDTQYF	TGCGCCAGCAGTTGGCAGGGGAGCACAGATACGCAGTATTTT
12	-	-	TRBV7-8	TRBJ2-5	CASSLGSETQYF	TGTGCCAGCAGCTTAGGTTCGGAGACCCAGTACTTC
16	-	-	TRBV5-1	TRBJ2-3	CASGRAVLLEGDTQYF	TGCGCCAGCGGCAGGGCGGTCCTATTGGAGGGGGATACGCAGTATTTT
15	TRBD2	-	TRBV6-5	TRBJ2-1	CASSYTGLAGGPSFF	TGTGCCAGCAGTTATACCGGACTAGCGGGAGGGCCATCGTTCTTC
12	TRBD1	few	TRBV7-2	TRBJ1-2	CASSDQRQGDTF	TGTGCCAGCAGCGACCAGCGACAGGGAGACACCTTC
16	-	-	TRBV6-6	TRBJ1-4	CASSYLWTGNKEKLFF	TGTGCCAGCAGTTACCTATGGACGGGGAATAAAGAAAAACTGTTTTTT
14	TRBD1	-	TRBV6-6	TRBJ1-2	CASSYLDRADGYTF	TGTGCCAGCAGTTACTTAGACAGGGCGGATGGCTACACCTTC
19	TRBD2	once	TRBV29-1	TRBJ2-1	CSVDGRTSTTWGLGNEQFF	TGCAGCGTTGATGGGAGAACATCGACCACGTGGGGACTAGGGAATGAGCAGTTCTTC
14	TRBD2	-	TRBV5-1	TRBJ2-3	CASSLGLAGDTQYF	TGCGCCAGCAGCTTGGGACTAGCGGGAGATACGCAGTATTTT
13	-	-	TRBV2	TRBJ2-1	CASGLEGGNEQFF	TGTGCCAGCGGCCTAGAGGGGGGGAATGAGCAGTTCTTC
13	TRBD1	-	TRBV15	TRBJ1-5	CATSTDREQPQHF	TGTGCCACCAGCACGGACAGGGAGCAGCCCCAGCATTTT